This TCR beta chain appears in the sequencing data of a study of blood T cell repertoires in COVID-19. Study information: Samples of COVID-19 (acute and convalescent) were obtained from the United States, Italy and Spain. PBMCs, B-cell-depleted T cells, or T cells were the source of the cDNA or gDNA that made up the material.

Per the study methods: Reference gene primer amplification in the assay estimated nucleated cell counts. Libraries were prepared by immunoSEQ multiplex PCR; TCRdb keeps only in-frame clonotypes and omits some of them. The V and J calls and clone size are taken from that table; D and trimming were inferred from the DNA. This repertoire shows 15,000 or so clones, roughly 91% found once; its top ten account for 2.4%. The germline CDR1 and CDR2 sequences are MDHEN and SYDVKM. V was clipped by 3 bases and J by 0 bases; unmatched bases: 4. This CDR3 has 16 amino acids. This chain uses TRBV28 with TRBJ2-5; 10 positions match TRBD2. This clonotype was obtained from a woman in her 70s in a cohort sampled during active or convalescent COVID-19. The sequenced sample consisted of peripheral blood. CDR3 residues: CASSLRAGGHQETQYF. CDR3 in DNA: TGTGCCAGCAGTTTGCGAGCGGGGGGGCACCAAGAGACCCAGTACTTC.